The sequence of this TCR beta chain was determined in a study of T cell repertoires in cytomegalovirus infection. In the study overall: Evidence of both CMV infection and a matching HLA type came from public TCR beta signatures. The study's findings and limits: CMV-specific TCR beta clonotypes restricted by HLA-C dominated the ex vivo response. There were carriers of CMV plus the relevant HLA, and cumulative public TCR beta family frequency identified them.

J lost 7 bases, V lost 5 bases, and 7 bases had no gene match. Germline V gene data show CDR1 as SEHNR and CDR2 as FQNEAQ (reference sequence). The CDR3 is 15 amino acids. TCRdb fed the reads into MiXCR, producing one record per CDR3 protein. The sample has over 150,000 distinct CDR3 sequences, about 18% seen once; the top ten hold 20% to 25%. Concerning this clonotype itself: Its antigen is as yet unknown.

Sample: CD8+ T cells from PBMCs. J is TRBJ1-6 and V is TRBV7-9; 8 positions match TRBD1. This sequence originates from a human donor in good health (CMV status not recorded). Some clones in this sample may be carry-over from other donors' samples. The CDR3, as DNA: TGTGCCAGCAGCAGTCCGGGACAGGCAAATTCACCCCTCCACTTT. The encoded protein is CASSSPGQANSPLHF.